The clone carrying this TCR beta chain occurred many times. Its antigen is still unknown. TCRdb re-derived calls from the RT-PCR reads in MiXCR, one entry per CDR3 protein. The sample records fewer than 200,000 distinct CDR3 sequences, approximately 8.7% being singletons. This specimen comes from a study of response to subunit inactivated influenza vaccine. Study-level points and caveats: Each seasonal influenza vaccination recruits few new T cells, the authors suggested.

The CDR3 totals 13 residues. Germline loops: CDR1 DFQATT, CDR2 SNEGSKA (reference sequence). The germline V and J ends were trimmed by 3 bases and 3 bases, with 10 bases remaining between them. This material consisted of non-naive T cells sorted from PBMCs, taken on the day of vaccination. The origin of this receptor is a man aged 45-65 years who received an inactivated influenza vaccine. The chain is built from TRBV20-1 and TRBJ2-3, with D uncertain. For the CDR3, the DNA is TGCAGTGCTAGGCCTCCTGAGACAGATACGCAGTATTTT. Translating it yields CSARPPETDTQYF.